A single sample is the source of the 23 T cell receptor beta chains below, sequenced in a study of radiation and T cells in renal cell carcinoma. Clones were sequenced by immunoSEQ multiplex PCR, and TCRdb holds only the in-frame ones, with some missing. The sample comprises roughly 75,000 clones, about 81% of which are singletons, and almost 6% rests with the top ten. The time point: blood 2 weeks post-SBRT. Treatment specified: 15 Gy SBRT to primary tumor, nephrectomy 4 weeks later. The source was blood, collected from a patient whose treatment included radiotherapy and nephrectomy. Receptors originate from a man aged 55-75 years with renal cell carcinoma.

The chain recombines TRBV14 with TRBJ1-4; D might be TRBD1 (6 bases). V lost 0 bases to trimming and J lost 14 bases, with 16 bases between them. Per germline, CDR1 SGHDN and CDR2 FVKESK. CDR3 length: 14 residues. CDR3 amino acids: CASSQDYMGTTLFF. Written as DNA, the CDR3 is TGTGCCAGCAGCCAAGATTATATGGGGACAACCCTGTTTTTT.

The rearrangement joins TRBV6-1 to TRBJ2-7, with 10 bases identical to TRBD2. V shed 2 bases and J 6 bases; nucleotides not matched to a gene: 13. Looked up from germline, CDR1 is MNHNS and CDR2 is SASEGT. The CDR3 is made up of 17 amino acids. The CDR3 reads CASSEQGYGSGGGEQYF. DNA of the CDR3: TGTGCCAGCAGTGAACAAGGGTATGGGAGCGGGGGGGGCGAGCAGTACTTC.

The chain recombines TRBV5-1 with TRBJ2-1, with 9 bases lining up with TRBD2. The CDR3 extends over 15 amino acids. CDR1 SGHRS and CDR2 YFSETQ come from the germline V gene. V shed 4 bases, J shed 4 bases, and the junction held 6 bases outside the gene matches. The CDR3 DNA reads TGCGCCAGCAGCCTGCGGGAGGGAGGTTACAATGAGCAGTTCTTC. Protein: CASSLREGGYNEQFF.

V gene TRBV10-3 combines with J gene TRBJ1-1, with D uncertain. The V and J ends lost 10 bases and 2 bases respectively, with 14 bases between them. CDR1 is ENHRY and CDR2 is SYGVKD in the germline V gene. The CDR3 consists of 13 residues. CDR3 in amino acids: CATSIGSNTEAFF. The CDR3 coding sequence is TGTGCCACCTCGATAGGCTCCAACACTGAAGCTTTCTTT.

V and J are TRBV5-4 and TRBJ2-1; weak D call: TRBD1 (5 bases). CDR1 SGHNT and CDR2 YYREEE come from the germline V gene (reference sequence). This CDR3 region has 16 residues. The ends were cut back, 4 bases at V and 5 bases at J, with 19 bases in the middle. The CDR3 spells CASSKARVGVDNEQFF. CDR3 sequence (DNA): TGTGCCAGCAGCAAGGCCAGGGTGGGTGTTGACAATGAGCAGTTCTTC.

This chain joins TRBV28 and TRBJ1-3; D is uncertain. CDR1 is MDHEN, CDR2 SYDVKM, per germline. Between the trimmed V and J ends, which lost 6 bases and 4 bases, there was a span of 7 bases. The CDR3 sequence is 12 residues long. The CDR3 DNA reads as TGTGCCAGCAGGCAGGACGGAAACACCATATATTTT. Translated, it gives CASRQDGNTIYF.

V usage is TRBV10-1 and J usage is TRBJ2-5; D is undetermined. This CDR3 is built from 14 residues. Germline loops: CDR1 WNHNN, CDR2 SYGVQD (reference sequence). V was pared by 3 bases and J by 2 bases, with 10 bases between. CDR3 nucleotides: TGCGCCAGCAGTGATGGGCCGGTTCAAGAGACCCAGTACTTC. Protein: CASSDGPVQETQYF.

V usage is TRBV27 and J usage is TRBJ1-2; 9 bases fit TRBD1. With 6 bases clipped from V and 0 bases from J, the junction kept 5 bases outside the gene matches. CDR1 is MNHEY and CDR2 is SMNVEV in the germline V gene (reference sequence). The CDR3 totals 15 residues. In DNA, the CDR3 is TGTGCCAGCAGACAGGGGGCCCTTTCTAACTATGGCTACACCTTC. As protein: CASRQGALSNYGYTF.

The chain joins TRBV5-4 to TRBJ2-1; 8 bases map to TRBD2. The CDR3 loop spans 18 amino acids. Germline V gives CDR1 SGHNT, CDR2 YYREEE (reference sequence). Trimming took 1 base from V and 0 from J; bases not matched to a gene: 9. The CDR3 DNA reads TGTGCCAGCAGCTTGAATTTAGGCGGGAGGCGCTCCTACAATGAGCAGTTCTTC. It yields the protein CASSLNLGGRRSYNEQFF.

This sequence joins TRBV7-7 and TRBJ2-2, with TRBD1 matching over 7 bases. The V gene's germline CDR1 is SSHAT and CDR2 FNYEAQ (reference sequence). With V trimmed by 5 bases and J by 0 bases, 6 bases remained unmatched. The CDR3 totals 16 residues. Written as DNA, the CDR3 is TGTGCCAGCAGCGAAGCGCAGGGGGCGAACACCGGGGAGCTGTTTTTT. Translation: CASSEAQGANTGELFF.

The rearrangement uses TRBV27 and TRBJ1-5; possibly TRBD1 for D (5 bases). Trimming stripped 5 bases from V and 7 bases from J, with 15 bases between. CDR3 length: 14 residues. CDR1 and CDR2 (germline): MNHEY, SMNVEV (reference sequence). As DNA, the CDR3 is TGTGCCAGCAGTACCACCTCCTCAGGGCAGCCCCAGCATTTT. Translated, it gives CASSTTSSGQPQHF.

The chain combines TRBV19 with TRBJ2-3; D gene ambiguous. The V gene's germline CDR1 is LNHDA and CDR2 SQIVND (reference sequence). V shed 3 bases and J shed 6 bases, with 19 bases lying between them. The length of the CDR3 is 16 residues. The CDR3 DNA sequence: TGTGCCAGTAGTATCGGGTGGCGGTCCTCTGGGGATACGCAGTATTTT. Translation: CASSIGWRSSGDTQYF.

V usage is TRBV28 and J usage is TRBJ2-5; D may be TRBD1 or TRBD2 (5 bases each). Germline loops: CDR1 MDHEN, CDR2 SYDVKM. Trimming cost V 7 bases and J 1 base, with 16 bases left between them. The CDR3 length is 15 residues. CDR3 nucleotides: TGTGCCAGCACTATCGTCGGGGCCTCCCAAGAGACCCAGTACTTC. It codes for CASTIVGASQETQYF.

V gene TRBV11-3 combines with J gene TRBJ2-2; 7 bases fit TRBD1. Per germline, CDR1 SGHNT and CDR2 YENEEA. CDR3 length: 14 residues. V dropped 6 bases and J dropped 7; count of bases not matched to a gene: 8. CDR3 loop: CASSSNRGHGELFF. CDR3 DNA: TGTGCCAGCAGTTCTAACAGGGGTCACGGGGAGCTGTTTTTT.

The chain links TRBV7-8 to TRBJ2-1; no clear D. Trimming took 5 bases from V and 4 from J, leaving 6 bases between them. This CDR3 has 12 amino acids. CDR1 is SGHVS and CDR2 is FQNEAQ in the germline V gene. The CDR3 region is CASSPSYNEQFF. CDR3 in DNA: TGTGCCAGCAGCCCCTCGTACAATGAGCAGTTCTTC. Full variable domain (remainder filled in from reference TRBV7-8 and TRBJ2-1): GAGVSQSPRYKVAKRGQDVALRCDPISGHVSLFWYQQALGQGPEFLTYFQNEAQLDKSGLPSDRFFAERPEGSVSTLKIQRTQQEDSAVYLCASSPSYNEQFFGPGTRLTVL.

The rearrangement uses TRBV27 and TRBJ1-2, with D possibly matching TRBD1 (6 bases). Trimming took off 2 bases at V and 8 bases at J, with 12 bases between the two ends. The CDR3 has 13 residues. The germline gives CDR1 MNHEY, CDR2 SMNVEV (reference sequence). The CDR3 bases are TGTGCCAGCAGTTTAATCGGGGGCTGGGGCTACACCTTC. Its translation is CASSLIGGWGYTF.

The chain carries TRBV6-1 and TRBJ2-7; 7 bases are a match to TRBD2. Germline trimming cut 4 bases from V and 2 bases from J; bases unmatched to any gene: 8. The CDR3 sequence is 15 residues long. Germline CDR1 reads MNHNS; CDR2 reads SASEGT. The CDR3 DNA sequence: TGTGCCAGCAGTGTAGAGAGGGGAGGGCCCTACGAGCAGTACTTC. Protein product: CASSVERGGPYEQYF.

The V and J genes are TRBV7-7 and TRBJ2-7; either TRBD1 or TRBD2 may fit D (5 bases each). The CDR3 loop spans 15 amino acids. Looked up from germline, CDR1 is SSHAT and CDR2 is FNYEAQ (reference sequence). The ends were cut back, 1 base at V and 2 bases at J, with 12 bases in the middle. CDR3: CASSLGPGPTYEQYF. Written as DNA, the CDR3 is TGTGCCAGCAGCTTAGGACCGGGACCTACCTACGAGCAGTACTTC.

A remark on this clone: This sample also contains other DNA sequences that code for the same CDR3. The chain carries TRBV5-1 and TRBJ2-3, with 8 bases identical to TRBD1. The CDR3 sequence is 14 residues long. The trim removed 4 bases at V and 2 bases at J, leaving 3 bases unmatched. CDR1 and CDR2 from the germline V gene are SGHRS and YFSETQ. CDR3: CASSRGQVTDTQYF. The CDR3 coding sequence is TGCGCCAGCAGCCGGGGACAGGTCACAGATACGCAGTATTTT.

The gene calls are TRBV19 and TRBJ2-3; 10 nucleotides align to TRBD1. The germline CDR1 and CDR2 sequences are LNHDA and SQIVND (reference sequence). CDR3 length equals 15 residues. V lost 6 bases and J lost 0; bases outside the gene matches: 3. CDR3 DNA sequence: TGTGCCAGTAGGTGGACAGGGGGTAGCACAGATACGCAGTATTTT. Amino acid sequence: CASRWTGGSTDTQYF.

Here the CDR3 reads CATSGGGVPNIQYF. Written as DNA, the CDR3 is TGTGCCACCAGCGGGGGGGGTGTACCAAACATTCAGTACTTC. The chain uses TRBV15 and TRBJ2-4, with 7 nucleotides matching TRBD2. The CDR3 is made up of 14 amino acids. In germline, CDR1 is LNHNV, CDR2 YYDKDF (reference sequence). V lost 5 bases to trimming and J lost 6 bases; unmatched junction nucleotides: 7.

The J gene is TRBJ2-1, the V gene TRBV7-9; no definite D call. Per the germline V gene, CDR1 is SEHNR and CDR2 is FQNEAQ (reference sequence). The ends were cut back, 3 bases at V and 10 bases at J, with 10 bases in the middle. The CDR3 spans 12 residues. Written as DNA, the CDR3 is TGTGCCAGCAGCTTGGTTTCGGCCGAGCAGTTCTTC. It encodes CASSLVSAEQFF.

The genes are TRBV4-1 and TRBJ1-4, with D unresolved. Germline V lookup: CDR1 MGHRA, CDR2 YSYEKL. V lost 5 bases and J lost 3, with 13 bases in between. The CDR3 is 15 amino acids. The DNA of the CDR3 is TGCGCCAGCAGCTTCTCCCCTGCCTCTAATGAAAAACTGTTTTTT. This sequence encodes CASSFSPASNEKLFF.